Here is one T cell receptor (beta chain) with its context. This sample is part of a study of T cell responses to AZD1222 COVID-19 vaccine. The CDR3 sequence is 13 residues long. Per germline, CDR1 MGHRA and CDR2 YSYEKL. V lost 1 base and J lost 5; bases outside the gene matches: 1. Only in-frame clones appear in the TCRdb table, and some are missing; sequencing was by immunoSEQ multiplex PCR. This sample carries about 84,000 clones, 80% to 90% of them seen once, and the ten largest clones take about an eighth. Investigators merged groups given second doses at roughly 4 or roughly 12 weeks. This sample comprised peripheral blood, obtained 28 days after the second AZD1222 dose. The receptor's source is an adult who received the AZD1222 COVID-19 vaccine. The rearrangement uses TRBV4-1 and TRBJ2-7; 8 positions agree with TRBD1. The CDR3 spells CASSQGDRHEQYV. The CDR3 region has the DNA TGCGCCAGCAGCCAAGGGGACAGGCACGAGCAGTACGTC.